This is a list of T cell receptor beta chains from one sample in a study of blood T cell repertoires in COVID-19. This table comes from immunoSEQ multiplex PCR, and its TCRdb copy is limited to in-frame clones, with some not included. The sample holds 150,000 to 200,000 clones, around 87% seen once. Sequencing used peripheral blood. All receptors derive from a man aged 18 to 30 with active or convalescent COVID-19. Both conserved end residues are part of each CDR3. Each record gives: V gene, D gene, J gene, CDR3 protein, CDR3 DNA. D genes are given only for firm matches.

v_gene: TRBV27
d_gene: -
j_gene: TRBJ2-6
CDR3aa: CASSLLGGPGANVLTF
CDR3nt: TGTGCCAGCAGTTTGTTAGGCGGTCCTGGGGCCAACGTCCTGACTTTC

v_gene: TRBV7-9
d_gene: -
j_gene: TRBJ1-1
CDR3aa: CASSFLDTEAFF
CDR3nt: TGTGCCAGCAGCTTTCTAGATACTGAAGCTTTCTTT

v_gene: TRBV2
d_gene: -
j_gene: TRBJ2-5
CDR3aa: CASSGQSRETQYF
CDR3nt: TGTGCCAGCAGTGGGCAATCCAGGGAGACCCAGTACTTC

v_gene: TRBV27
d_gene: TRBD1
j_gene: TRBJ1-5
CDR3aa: CASSTGGGAYQPQHF
CDR3nt: TGTGCCAGCAGCACTGGAGGGGGCGCGTATCAGCCCCAGCATTTT

v_gene: TRBV27
d_gene: TRBD1
j_gene: TRBJ1-6
CDR3aa: CASSLNFQGANSPLHF
CDR3nt: TGTGCCAGCAGTTTAAATTTTCAGGGGGCCAATTCACCCCTCCACTTT

v_gene: TRBV27
d_gene: -
j_gene: TRBJ2-5
CDR3aa: CASSYTPGKTQYF
CDR3nt: TGTGCCAGCTCTTATACCCCCGGGAAGACCCAGTACTTC

v_gene: TRBV7-9
d_gene: -
j_gene: TRBJ1-2
CDR3aa: CASSSEPQGRSGYTF
CDR3nt: TGTGCCAGCAGCTCAGAACCACAGGGACGAAGTGGCTACACCTTC

v_gene: TRBV18
d_gene: -
j_gene: TRBJ1-1
CDR3aa: CASSPPGGRGEAFF
CDR3nt: TGTGCCAGCTCACCACCAGGGGGAAGGGGTGAAGCTTTCTTT

v_gene: TRBV11-3
d_gene: TRBD2
j_gene: TRBJ2-7
CDR3aa: CASSLGSGGSSYEQYF
CDR3nt: TGTGCCAGCAGCTTGGGTAGCGGGGGGAGCTCCTACGAGCAGTACTTC

v_gene: TRBV7-2
d_gene: TRBD2
j_gene: TRBJ2-7
CDR3aa: CASSSSGTSGTYEQYF
CDR3nt: TGTGCCAGCAGCTCGTCCGGGACTAGCGGGACCTACGAGCAGTACTTC